A selection of T cell receptor beta chains follows, all from one sample in a study of pediatric ulcerative colitis. TCRdb keeps only in-frame clones here, not all; method: immunoSEQ multiplex PCR. The table lists tens of thousands of clones, 87% of them singletons. Sequencing was performed on blood. These TCRs come from a boy aged 5-17 years who was a control in a study of pediatric ulcerative colitis. Each CDR3 is given with its conserved first and last residue. D genes are given only for firm matches. Size is stated for part of the rows, as once, few or many counts, or as a class when the clone is expanded.

TRBJ1-1	.	TRBV7-3	.	CASSLTQGNTEAFF	TGTGCCAGCAGCTTAACTCAGGGGAACACTGAAGCTTTCTTT
TRBJ2-7	.	TRBV10-3	.	CAISGERWSGGEQYF	TGTGCCATCAGTGGGGAGCGGTGGTCTGGGGGCGAGCAGTACTTC
TRBJ2-7	.	TRBV21-1	.	CASSKDIYEQYF	TGTGCCAGCAGCAAAGATATCTACGAGCAGTACTTC
TRBJ2-7	.	TRBV11-1	.	CASSSGTGTYEQYF	TGTGCCAGCAGCTCGGGGACTGGGACCTACGAGCAGTACTTC
TRBJ2-3	.	TRBV4-3	TRBD1	CASSLTRTGSTDTQYF	TGCGCCAGCAGCCTAACGAGGACAGGGAGCACAGATACGCAGTATTTT
TRBJ1-3	.	TRBV6-5	.	CASKPGATSGNTIYF	TGTGCCAGTAAACCAGGGGCTACCTCTGGAAACACCATATATTTT
TRBJ2-7	.	TRBV20-1	.	CSAGRDYEQYF	TGCAGTGCGGGGCGGGACTACGAGCAGTACTTC
TRBJ1-6	.	TRBV2	TRBD1	CATGGRGRNSPLHF	TGTGCGACGGGGGGCAGGGGGCGAAATTCACCCCTCCACTTT
TRBJ2-7	.	TRBV29-1	.	CSGGFGGTYEQYF	TGCAGCGGAGGTTTCGGAGGGACCTACGAGCAGTACTTC
TRBJ2-2	.	TRBV9	TRBD2	CASSVAGGGPSTGELFF	TGTGCCAGCAGCGTAGCGGGCGGGGGGCCGAGCACCGGGGAGCTGTTTTTT
TRBJ2-7	.	TRBV4-3	.	CASSQAVGAPYEQYF	TGCGCCAGCAGCCAAGCCGTAGGGGCCCCCTACGAGCAGTACTTC
TRBJ1-2	few	TRBV28	TRBD1	CASRPTTGGAYYGYTF	TGTGCCAGCAGGCCTACCACAGGGGGCGCCTACTATGGCTACACCTTC
TRBJ2-1	once	TRBV5-1	TRBD1	CASSFATGDNEQFF	TGCGCCAGCAGCTTCGCGACAGGGGACAATGAGCAGTTCTTC
TRBJ1-5	few	TRBV6-1	.	CARLDRNQPQHF	TGTGCCCGACTCGACAGGAATCAGCCCCAGCATTTT
TRBJ2-3	.	TRBV7-7	TRBD1	CASSPGQGDTDTQYF	TGTGCTAGCAGCCCGGGACAGGGCGACACAGATACGCAGTATTTT
TRBJ2-3	.	TRBV6-1	TRBD2	CASSEGGLAELVGTQYF	TGTGCCAGCAGTGAAGGGGGACTAGCGGAGCTAGTAGGTACGCAGTATTTT
TRBJ1-4	.	TRBV10-3	.	CAISMRGPYNEKLFF	TGTGCCATCAGTATGCGGGGGCCGTATAATGAAAAACTGTTTTTT
TRBJ2-7	.	TRBV30	.	CAWSGTRGAAEQYF	TGTGCCTGGAGCGGGACCCGAGGAGCGGCCGAGCAGTACTTC
TRBJ1-5	.	TRBV12-1	.	CASSPRDGNNQPQHF	TGTGCCAGCAGCCCCCGGGACGGCAACAATCAGCCCCAGCATTTT
TRBJ2-3	.	TRBV13	TRBD1	CASSLGGQGRGDTQYF	TGTGCCAGCAGCTTAGGTGGACAGGGGCGAGGGGATACGCAGTATTTT
TRBJ1-1	once	TRBV29-1	.	CSSNGGLNTEAFF	TGCAGCTCAAATGGGGGTTTGAACACTGAAGCTTTCTTT
TRBJ2-7	.	TRBV7-9	TRBD1	CASSWTGETYEQYF	TGTGCCAGCAGTTGGACAGGGGAAACCTACGAGCAGTACTTC
TRBJ2-7	.	TRBV25-1	.	CASSETRGLSSYEQYF	TGTGCCAGCAGTGAAACAAGAGGGCTTAGCTCCTACGAGCAGTACTTC
TRBJ2-5	.	TRBV5-1	TRBD1	CASKKLGTGGRWETQYF	TGCGCCAGCAAAAAACTGGGAACAGGGGGTCGGTGGGAGACCCAGTACTTC
TRBJ1-1	.	TRBV4-1	.	CASSPGRGTEAFF	TGCGCCAGCAGCCCGGGACGGGGGACTGAAGCTTTCTTT
TRBJ2-1	.	TRBV2	TRBD1	CASSEAGQRAYNEQFF	TGTGCCAGCAGTGAAGCGGGACAGCGAGCCTACAATGAGCAGTTCTTC
TRBJ1-5	.	TRBV10-3	.	CAITDPLRDKQKGNQPQHF	TGTGCCATCACCGACCCCCTCCGGGACAAGCAAAAGGGCAATCAGCCCCAGCATTTT
TRBJ1-2	.	TRBV25-1	.	CASSESFEGLRGYTF	TGTGCCAGCAGTGAAAGTTTTGAGGGGCTACGTGGCTACACCTTC
TRBJ2-1	.	TRBV28	TRBD1	CASSVTGANEQFF	TGTGCCAGCAGCGTGACAGGGGCCAATGAGCAGTTCTTC
TRBJ1-4	.	TRBV11-2	.	CASSLENSSGEKLFF	TGTGCCAGCAGCTTGGAAAATTCGAGTGGCGAAAAACTGTTTTTT
TRBJ1-1	.	TRBV12-5	.	CASGLAWDGVMNTEAFF	TGTGCTAGTGGTTTGGCTTGGGACGGGGTTATGAACACTGAAGCTTTCTTT
TRBJ2-7	.	TRBV2	.	CASRAPQGPYEQYF	TGTGCCAGCAGGGCCCCCCAAGGTCCCTACGAGCAGTACTTC
TRBJ2-1	once	TRBV18	TRBD2	CASSPSGTSGYNEQFF	TGTGCCAGCTCACCATCCGGGACTAGCGGATACAATGAGCAGTTCTTC
TRBJ2-7	.	TRBV19	TRBD1	CASAGQGPYEQYF	TGTGCCAGTGCTGGACAGGGACCCTACGAGCAGTACTTC
TRBJ2-1	.	TRBV11-2	.	CASSLGPDDGYNEQFF	TGTGCCAGCAGCTTAGGTCCCGATGATGGGTACAATGAGCAGTTCTTC
TRBJ2-7	.	TRBV2	TRBD1	CASSEIEGTGTYEQYF	TGTGCCAGCAGTGAAATTGAGGGGACAGGGACTTACGAGCAGTACTTC
TRBJ1-1	.	TRBV7-8	.	CASSPAGVRTEAFF	TGTGCCAGCAGCCCTGCAGGGGTCCGCACTGAAGCTTTCTTT
TRBJ1-3	.	TRBV10-3	TRBD1	CATLSGQGYSGNTIYF	TGTGCCACCCTATCGGGACAGGGGTACTCTGGAAACACCATATATTTT
TRBJ2-1	once	TRBV7-2	.	CASSSTHSEQFF	TGTGCCAGCAGCTCAACTCACAGTGAGCAGTTCTTC
TRBJ1-1	.	TRBV11-2	.	CASSPLLNTEAFF	TGTGCCAGCAGCCCGCTACTGAACACTGAAGCTTTCTTT
TRBJ1-4	.	TRBV4-1	TRBD1	CASSQVGTARNEKLFF	TGCGCCAGCAGCCAAGTAGGGACAGCGCGGAATGAAAAACTGTTTTTT
TRBJ1-5	few	TRBV19	.	CASSAGASNQPQHF	TGTGCCAGTAGTGCCGGTGCTAGCAATCAGCCCCAGCATTTT
TRBJ2-3	.	TRBV5-1	TRBD2	CASSDGTSGSTDTQYF	TGCGCCAGCAGCGACGGGACTAGCGGTAGCACAGATACGCAGTATTTT
TRBJ2-7	once	TRBV28	TRBD2	CASTAGLAGTYEQYF	TGTGCCAGCACTGCTGGGCTAGCGGGGACCTACGAGCAGTACTTC
TRBJ1-1	.	TRBV9	.	CASSEYGTEAFF	TGTGCCAGCAGCGAATATGGCACTGAAGCTTTCTTT
TRBJ2-7	.	TRBV13	.	CASSLVARPYEQYF	TGTGCCAGCAGCTTAGTAGCCAGACCCTACGAGCAGTACTTC
TRBJ2-7	few	TRBV2	TRBD1	CASSKPGQASYEQYF	TGTGCCAGCAGTAAACCGGGACAGGCCTCCTACGAGCAGTACTTC
TRBJ2-7	.	TRBV28	.	CASSLRSSELVLYEQYF	TGTGCCAGCAGTTTACGTTCCTCGGAACTAGTACTCTACGAGCAGTACTTC
TRBJ1-1	.	TRBV7-9	TRBD1	CASSEQGFGTEAFF	TGTGCCAGCAGTGAACAGGGGTTTGGGACTGAAGCTTTCTTT
TRBJ2-1	.	TRBV9	TRBD2	CASGQGLAGGNEQFF	TGTGCCAGCGGCCAGGGACTAGCGGGGGGGAATGAGCAGTTCTTC
TRBJ2-7	.	TRBV9	TRBD2	CASSVALADPYEQYF	TGTGCCAGCAGCGTAGCACTAGCGGACCCTTACGAGCAGTACTTC
TRBJ1-4	.	TRBV5-8	.	CASTPREGATNEKLFF	TGTGCCAGCACCCCCCGGGAGGGGGCAACTAATGAAAAACTGTTTTTT
TRBJ2-3	.	TRBV5-1	.	CASSLDDYTDTQYF	TGCGCCAGCAGCTTGGACGATTACACAGATACGCAGTATTTT
TRBJ2-7	.	TRBV5-1	.	CASSLEGDEQYF	TGCGCCAGCAGCTTGGAAGGGGACGAGCAGTACTTC
TRBJ2-7	.	TRBV27	TRBD2	CASSLLAGGTYEQYF	TGTGCCAGCAGTTTACTAGCGGGGGGGACCTACGAGCAGTACTTC
TRBJ2-5	.	TRBV18	.	CASSPTAGKETQYF	TGTGCCAGCTCACCTACTGCGGGCAAAGAGACCCAGTACTTC
TRBJ2-1	once	TRBV6-6	.	CASSYMRRTGEQFF	TGTGCCAGCAGTTATATGCGGCGGACGGGTGAGCAGTTCTTC
TRBJ2-1	.	TRBV15	TRBD2	CATSVTSGGYNEQFF	TGTGCCACCAGCGTAACTAGCGGGGGCTACAATGAGCAGTTCTTC
TRBJ2-1	.	TRBV6-4	TRBD1	CASRAGQGSYNEQFF	TGTGCCAGCAGGGCCGGACAGGGCTCCTACAATGAGCAGTTCTTC
TRBJ2-1	.	TRBV2	TRBD2	CASRETSGGPYNEQFF	TGTGCCAGCAGGGAAACTAGCGGGGGTCCCTACAATGAGCAGTTCTTC